The sequence of this T cell receptor beta chain was determined in a study of T cell changes during pregnancy in multiple sclerosis. Generated by immunoSEQ multiplex PCR, the TCRdb table keeps only in-frame clones and is missing some. Of some 30,000 clones in the sample, about 90% are singletons; the top ten hold around 8%. Here the sequenced sample was CD8+ T cells from peripheral blood mononuclear cells, taken in the second trimester of pregnancy. This receptor was taken from a female donor with multiple sclerosis, enrolled in a pregnancy study.

CDR3 DNA: TGTGCCAGCCCTGAACTAGCGGGGGGTCCATACGAGCAGTACTTC. It translates to CASPELAGGPYEQYF. The chain couples TRBV6-1 to TRBJ2-7; 12 positions agree with TRBD2. The germline V gene has CDR1 MNHNS and CDR2 SASEGT. Trimming at V came to 8 bases and at J to 4 bases, leaving 9 bases not matched to a gene. The CDR3 loop spans 15 amino acids.